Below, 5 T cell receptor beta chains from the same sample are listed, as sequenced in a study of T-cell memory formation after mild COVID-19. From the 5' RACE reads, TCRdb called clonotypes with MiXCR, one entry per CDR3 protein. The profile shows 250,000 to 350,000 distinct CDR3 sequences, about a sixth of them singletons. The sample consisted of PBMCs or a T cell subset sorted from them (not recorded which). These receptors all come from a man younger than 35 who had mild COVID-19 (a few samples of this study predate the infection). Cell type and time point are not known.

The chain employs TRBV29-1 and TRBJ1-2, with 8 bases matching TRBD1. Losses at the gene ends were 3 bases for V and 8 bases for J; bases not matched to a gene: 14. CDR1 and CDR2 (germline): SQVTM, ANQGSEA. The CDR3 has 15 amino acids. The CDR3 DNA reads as TGCAGCGTTGAGGGGGACAGGACGGCGTGGAACGGCTACACCTTC. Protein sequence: CSVEGDRTAWNGYTF.

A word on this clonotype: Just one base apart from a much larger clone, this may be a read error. In DNA, the CDR3 is TGTGCCAGCTCACCAGGGGATGGCTACTCCTTC. This translates into CASSPGDGYSF. The chain is built from TRBV18 and TRBJ1-2; D ambiguous. Germline V gene sequence: CDR1 KGHSH, CDR2 LQKENI. The CDR3 runs 11 residues. Looking up the rest from reference TRBV18 and TRBJ1-2 gives the full variable domain: NAGVMQNPRHLVRRRGQEARLRCSPMKGHSHVYWYRQLPEEGLKFMVYLQKENIIDESGMPKERFSAEFPKEGPSILRIQQVVRGDSAAYFCASSPGDGYSFGSGTRLTVV.

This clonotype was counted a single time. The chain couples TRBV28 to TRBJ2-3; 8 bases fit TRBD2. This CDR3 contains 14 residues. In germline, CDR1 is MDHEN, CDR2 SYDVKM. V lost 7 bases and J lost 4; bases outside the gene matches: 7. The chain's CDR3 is CASTRTSWADTQYF. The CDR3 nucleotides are TGTGCCAGCACTCGGACTAGCTGGGCAGATACGCAGTATTTT.

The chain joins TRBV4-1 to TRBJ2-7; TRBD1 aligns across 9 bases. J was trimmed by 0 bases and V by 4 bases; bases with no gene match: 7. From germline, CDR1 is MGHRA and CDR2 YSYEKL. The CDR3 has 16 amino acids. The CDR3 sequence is CASSPSGQGYSYEQYF. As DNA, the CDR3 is TGCGCCAGCAGCCCGTCCGGACAGGGGTACTCCTACGAGCAGTACTTC.

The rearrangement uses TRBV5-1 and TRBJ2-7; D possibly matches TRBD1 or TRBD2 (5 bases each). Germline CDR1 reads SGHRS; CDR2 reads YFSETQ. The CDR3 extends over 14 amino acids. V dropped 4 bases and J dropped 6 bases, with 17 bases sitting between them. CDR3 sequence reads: CASSLTATRTEQYF. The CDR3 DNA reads TGCGCCAGCAGCCTGACAGCTACTAGGACCGAGCAGTACTTC.